These 25 T cell receptor beta chains share one sample of origin, sequenced in a study of neurological immune-mediated disorders. MiXCR, run by TCRdb on the 5' RACE reads, gives a single entry per CDR3 protein. The sample lists about 54,000 distinct CDR3 sequences; approximately 3.6% were seen once. The source material was CD4+ T cells from blood. Receptor source: a woman aged 40 to 50 with multiple sclerosis.

This clonotype occurred many times. The chain employs TRBV5-5 and TRBJ2-3, with TRBD1 matching 8 bases. There are 17 residues in the CDR3. Germline values: CDR1 SGHKS, CDR2 YYEKEE (reference sequence). With V trimmed by 4 bases and J by 2 bases, 12 bases remained unmatched. The chain's CDR3 is CASSGLRGRIHTDTQYF. The CDR3 DNA follows: TGTGCCAGCAGCGGGCTCAGGGGGCGCATTCACACAGATACGCAGTATTTT.

In regard to this clonotype: A read error may be the cause here, since a much bigger clone is one base away. The V gene is TRBV19, the J gene TRBJ2-2, with TRBD1 matching over 11 bases. CDR3 length: 15 residues. Germline CDR1 reads LNHDA; CDR2 reads SQIVND (reference sequence). This CDR3 is CANSLWDRGMGELFF. The CDR3 coding sequence is TGTGCCAATAGTCTCTGGGACAGGGGGATGGGGGAGCTGTTTTTT.

This clonotype came up many times. The chain recombines TRBV18 with TRBJ1-1, with D hard to call. Germline loops: CDR1 KGHSH, CDR2 LQKENI. Trimming took off 3 bases at V and 5 bases at J, with 10 bases between the two ends. This CDR3 has 13 residues. The CDR3 sequence: CASSPNPKTEAFF. The CDR3 region has the DNA TGTGCCAGCTCACCTAACCCCAAGACTGAAGCTTTCTTT.

This chain's CDR3 is CSARMAGGRMTQYF. In nucleotides, the CDR3 is TGCAGTGCTAGAATGGCAGGGGGACGCATGACCCAGTATTTT. This sequence joins TRBV20-1 and TRBJ1-5, with 7 bases fitting TRBD1. TRBJ2-3 matches the DNA end more closely, so the J call is doubtful. This CDR3 region has 14 residues. The germline CDR1 and CDR2 sequences are DFQATT and SNEGSKA (reference sequence).

The sample holds many counts of this clonotype. This chain connects TRBV14 to TRBJ1-4; D remains ambiguous. CDR3 length: 14 residues. The germline V gene has CDR1 SGHDN and CDR2 FVKESK. V lost 2 bases to trimming and J lost 5 bases, with 9 bases between them. The CDR3 reads CASSQYAANEKLFF. CDR3 in DNA: TGTGCCAGCAGCCAATACGCGGCAAATGAAAAACTGTTTTTT.

This clonotype has only a few counts. The rearrangement joins TRBV5-1 to TRBJ1-1; 10 bases are a match to TRBD1. With 2 bases clipped from V and 5 bases from J, the junction kept 15 bases outside the gene matches. The CDR3 is 18 residues long. In germline, CDR1 is SGHRS, CDR2 YFSETQ. CDR3: CASSFLSWTGGQGTEAFF. In nucleotides, the CDR3 is TGCGCCAGCAGCTTCCTGTCTTGGACAGGGGGGCAGGGGACTGAAGCTTTCTTT.

Many counts were recorded for this clonotype. V and J are TRBV10-3 and TRBJ1-2; 7 nucleotides agree with TRBD1. Germline CDR1 and CDR2: ENHRY and SYGVKD. With 4 bases clipped from V and 4 bases from J, the junction kept 3 bases outside the gene matches. The CDR3 runs to 13 residues. The CDR3 sequence: CAISGGQPYGYTF. The CDR3 DNA follows: TGTGCCATCAGTGGGGGACAGCCCTATGGCTACACCTTC.

This clonotype was detected many times. This rearrangement joins TRBV12-3 or TRBV12-4 to TRBJ1-2; D is possibly TRBD1 (6 bases). V lost 8 bases, J lost 8 bases, and 18 bases lay in between. The CDR3 consists of 13 residues. CDR3 DNA: TGTGCCAGCGCTCCCGGGGGGCAGATGGGCTACACCTTC. Translating it yields CASAPGGQMGYTF.

This clonotype has a count of ten or more. The chain employs TRBV20-1 and TRBJ2-1; a possible D gene is TRBD2 (6 bases). The germline V gene has CDR1 DFQATT and CDR2 SNEGSKA (reference sequence). This CDR3 spans 11 amino acids. V lost 3 bases and J lost 7, with 7 bases in between. DNA for the CDR3: TGCAGTGCTAGCCGGGGGAATGAGCAGTTCTTC. Encoded protein: CSASRGNEQFF.

This clonotype was seen many times. V usage is TRBV5-1 and J usage is TRBJ2-3; D is possibly TRBD1 (5 bases). Germline V gene data show CDR1 as SGHRS and CDR2 as YFSETQ. This CDR3 comprises 15 residues. Trimming cost V 0 bases and J 4 bases, with 12 bases left between them. The CDR3 DNA is TGCGCCAGCAGCTTGGGGACACTTGATCCAGATACGCAGTATTTT. It encodes CASSLGTLDPDTQYF.

Many counts were recorded for this clonotype. The chain combines TRBV10-3 with TRBJ1-2, with D possibly matching TRBD1 (6 bases). The CDR3 is made up of 14 amino acids. Looked up from germline, CDR1 is ENHRY and CDR2 is SYGVKD. Trimming removed 5 bases from V and 5 bases from J, with 15 bases in between. The CDR3, as DNA: TGTGCCATCAGTAGGGAACAGGGAAGGTATGGCTACACCTTC. Amino acids: CAISREQGRYGYTF.

This clonotype was picked up many times. The CDR3 DNA sequence: TGTGCCAGCAGCTTACAGGGCCTGACAAACATTCAGTACTTC. Amino acid sequence: CASSLQGLTNIQYF. This chain uses TRBV7-9 with TRBJ2-4, with D perhaps TRBD1 (5 bases). The germline CDR1 and CDR2 sequences are SEHNR and FQNEAQ (reference sequence). V was trimmed by 2 bases and J by 6 bases, leaving 11 bases between them. CDR3 length: 14 residues.

This clonotype was seen ten or more times. V gene TRBV29-1 combines with J gene TRBJ2-7, with D maybe TRBD1 (6 bases). The germline V gene encodes CDR1 SQVTM and CDR2 ANQGSEA. This CDR3 is built from 14 residues. Deletions cut 5 bases from V and 3 bases from J, with 17 bases between. The CDR3 DNA reads as TGCAGCGTTTCCAAAAGTACAGGGTTCTACGAGCAGTACTTC. This gives the protein CSVSKSTGFYEQYF.

Many counts were recorded for this clonotype. The rearrangement uses TRBV13 and TRBJ2-3; D is unclear. V was trimmed by 6 bases and J by 6 bases, leaving 13 bases between them. CDR1 is PRHDT, CDR2 FYEKMQ, per germline (reference sequence). This CDR3 comprises 13 residues. CDR3 in DNA: TGTGCCAGCAGGGCTGTTGTTAGGGATACGCAGTATTTT. It codes for CASRAVVRDTQYF.

This clonotype was seen at least ten times. The genes are TRBV6-2 or TRBV6-3 and TRBJ2-3; TRBD1 might be the D (5 bases). The CDR3 contains 15 residues. V was shortened by 5 bases and J by 3 bases, with 15 bases between the two germline ends. The germline CDR1 and CDR2 sequences are MNHEY and SVGEGT. The CDR3 DNA follows: TGTGCCAGCAGTCCGTATGGGGCCCTAACAGATACGCAGTATTTT. Residues: CASSPYGALTDTQYF.

V gene TRBV7-8 combines with J gene TRBJ2-7; D ambiguous. The CDR3 covers 14 residues. Trimming left V 3 bases short and J 5 bases short, with 14 bases between. Germline loops: CDR1 SGHVS, CDR2 FQNEAQ. The CDR3 loop is CASSFRPQSNEQYF. The DNA for the CDR3 is TGTGCCAGCAGCTTCAGGCCACAAAGCAACGAGCAGTACTTC.

This clonotype was counted many times. This chain links TRBV18 with TRBJ1-1; D is ambiguous. CDR1 is KGHSH, CDR2 LQKENI, per germline. With 2 bases removed from V and 11 bases from J, the gap between germline ends came to 18 bases. There are 14 residues in the CDR3. CDR3 sequence reads: CASSPDPTAKEAFF. The CDR3 bases are TGTGCCAGCTCACCAGACCCCACGGCTAAAGAGGCTTTCTTT.

This clonotype was observed a handful of times. A clone one base away is much larger, so this may be a read error. This rearrangement joins TRBV2 to TRBJ1-2, with D perhaps matching TRBD1 (6 bases). Germline V gene sequence: CDR1 SNHLY, CDR2 FYNNEI. The CDR3 spans 14 residues. The CDR3 loop is CTSRGRDINYGYTF. CDR3 nucleotide sequence: TGTACCAGCAGGGGCAGGGATATAAACTATGGCTACACCTTC.

This clonotype has a count of ten or more. The chain employs TRBV3-1 and TRBJ1-1; possible D gene TRBD1, 6 bases. V was trimmed by 4 bases and J by 6 bases, leaving 15 bases between them. There are 14 residues in the CDR3. Germline V lookup: CDR1 LGHDT, CDR2 YNNKEL (reference sequence). The CDR3 DNA follows: TGTGCCAGCAGCCTAGGGGGGGGGGGAGCTGAAGCTTTCTTT. This gives the protein CASSLGGGGAEAFF.

Turning to this clonotype: A much larger clonotype is one base distant, so this may be a read error. The genes are TRBV5-1 and TRBJ2-7; D possibly corresponds to TRBD1 (5 bases). Germline V gene lookup returns CDR1 SGHRS and CDR2 YFSETQ. The CDR3 totals 13 residues. CDR3 sequence reads: CANSVQDQGEQYF. The CDR3 DNA follows: TGCGCCAACAGCGTACAGGATCAAGGGGAGCAGTACTTC. Complete variable domain (other parts from reference TRBV5-1 and TRBJ2-7): KAGVTQTPRYLIKTRGQQVTLSCSPISGHRSVSWYQQTPGQGLQFLFEYFSETQRNKGNFPGRFSGRQFSNSRSEMNVSTLELGDSALYLCANSVQDQGEQYFGPGTRLTVT.

This clonotype was counted ten times or more. This rearrangement joins TRBV20-1 to TRBJ2-7, with D uncertain. Trimming stripped 0 bases from V and 0 bases from J, with 6 bases between. CDR3 size: 13 residues. Germline values: CDR1 DFQATT, CDR2 SNEGSKA (reference sequence). In nucleotides, the CDR3 is TGCAGTGCTAGAGATGAGCCCTCCTACGAGCAGTACTTC. It is translated as CSARDEPSYEQYF.

This clonotype was seen repeatedly, ten times or more. The V call is TRBV7-2, the J call TRBJ2-2; possibly TRBD2 for D (6 bases). The CDR3 extends over 15 amino acids. Trimming took off 6 bases at V and 4 bases at J, with 15 bases between the two ends. Looked up from germline, CDR1 is SGHTA and CDR2 is FQGNSA. The CDR3 DNA is TGTGCCAGCAGGAGAGGCGGGGTCCCCACCGGGGAGCTGTTTTTT. Protein: CASRRGGVPTGELFF.

The sample holds many counts of this clonotype. The rearrangement links TRBV5-1 to TRBJ1-2, with 9 bases identical to TRBD1. This CDR3 is built from 14 residues. The germline V gene encodes CDR1 SGHRS and CDR2 YFSETQ. V dropped 5 bases and J dropped 3; count of bases not matched to a gene: 5. The CDR3 DNA reads as TGCGCCAGCAGTCGGACAGGGGACGACTATGGCTACACCTTC. Its protein product is CASSRTGDDYGYTF.

This clonotype was observed many times. This chain links TRBV12-3 or TRBV12-4 with TRBJ2-7; D is undetermined. The CDR3 extends over 14 amino acids. Trimming stripped 0 bases from V and 6 bases from J, with 12 bases between. The CDR3 sequence is CASSLALGSAEQYF. The CDR3 DNA sequence: TGTGCCAGCAGTTTAGCACTCGGAAGCGCCGAGCAGTACTTC.

In this sample, this clonotype turned up many times. The chain links TRBV5-1 to TRBJ1-6; TRBD1 aligns across 8 bases. The CDR3 spans 17 residues. V shed 2 bases and J 9 bases; nucleotides not matched to a gene: 13. Per the germline V gene, CDR1 is SGHRS and CDR2 is YFSETQ. The CDR3: CASSFLGRGQTVSPLHF. In DNA form, the CDR3 reads TGCGCCAGCAGCTTCTTGGGCAGGGGGCAAACAGTTTCACCCCTCCACTTT.